The T cell receptor (beta chain) described here comes from a study of response to subunit inactivated influenza vaccine. General study points: Authors proposed each seasonal influenza vaccination draws in few new T cells.

TCRdb re-derived calls from the RT-PCR reads in MiXCR, one entry per CDR3 protein. The table has hundreds of thousands of distinct CDR3 sequences, 10% to 12% seen once. This clonotype was recorded at least ten times. Its antigen is not identified. The germline V gene has CDR1 SQVTM and CDR2 ANQGSEA. This CDR3 region has 14 residues. With 3 bases removed from V and 7 bases from J, the gap between germline ends came to 18 bases. These sequences were also reported in another study, on T cells expressing NK-cell markers. That source reports: For TCR beta, cDNA was produced by 5'RACE template switching with UMIs. Beta-chain profiling covered CD3+CD56+NKG2C+, CD3+CD56+NKG2C- and CD3+CD56-NKG2C+ sorted subsets. Among CD8+ T cells from about six donors, dominant NKG2C+ clonotypes accounted for roughly 1.0-7.0%. The same clonotypes also predominated in the CD3+CD56-NKG2C+ fraction of several donors.

The sequenced sample was PBMCs from blood, obtained on the day of vaccination. The rearrangement joins TRBV29-1 to TRBJ1-2; maybe TRBD1 (5 bases). The sequence came from a man aged 50-60 years who received an inactivated influenza vaccine. CDR3 protein: CSVDSGLVVFGYTF. The CDR3 DNA reads TGCAGCGTTGACTCAGGGTTGGTGGTATTTGGCTACACCTTC.